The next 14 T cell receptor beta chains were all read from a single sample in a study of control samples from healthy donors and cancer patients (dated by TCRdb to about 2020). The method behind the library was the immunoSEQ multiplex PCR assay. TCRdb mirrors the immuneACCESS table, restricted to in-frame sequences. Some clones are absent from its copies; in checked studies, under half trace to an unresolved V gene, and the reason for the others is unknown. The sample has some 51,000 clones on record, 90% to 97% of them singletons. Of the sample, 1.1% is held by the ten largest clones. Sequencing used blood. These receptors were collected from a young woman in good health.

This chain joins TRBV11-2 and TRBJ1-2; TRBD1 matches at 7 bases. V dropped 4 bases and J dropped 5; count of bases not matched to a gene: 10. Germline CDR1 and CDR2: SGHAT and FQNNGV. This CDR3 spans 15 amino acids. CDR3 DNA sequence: TGTGCCAGCAGCTGGGCGGGAGGGGGCGAGTATGGCTACACCTTC. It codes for CASSWAGGGEYGYTF.

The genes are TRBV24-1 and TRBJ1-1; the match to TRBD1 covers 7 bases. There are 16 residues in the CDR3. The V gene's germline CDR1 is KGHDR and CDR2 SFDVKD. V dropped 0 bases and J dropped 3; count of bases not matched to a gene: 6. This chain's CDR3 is CATSDLRAGGDTEAFF. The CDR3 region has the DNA TGTGCCACCAGTGATTTGCGGGCAGGGGGTGACACTGAAGCTTTCTTT.

The CDR3 region has the DNA TGTGCCAGCAGCAAAGCGGGGACAGTGAGCTCCTACGAGCAGTACTTC. It codes for CASSKAGTVSSYEQYF. The chain links TRBV21-1 to TRBJ2-7; the D call in the table, TRBD1, was not verified against the DNA. TRBV21-1 is a pseudogene locus. The CDR3 length is 16 residues.

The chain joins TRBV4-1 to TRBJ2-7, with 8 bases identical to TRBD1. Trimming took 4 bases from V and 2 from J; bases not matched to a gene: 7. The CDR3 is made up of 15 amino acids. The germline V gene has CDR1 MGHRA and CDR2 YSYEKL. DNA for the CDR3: TGCGCCAGCAGCCCTACCCGGACAGGGCCCTACGAGCAGTACTTC. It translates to CASSPTRTGPYEQYF.

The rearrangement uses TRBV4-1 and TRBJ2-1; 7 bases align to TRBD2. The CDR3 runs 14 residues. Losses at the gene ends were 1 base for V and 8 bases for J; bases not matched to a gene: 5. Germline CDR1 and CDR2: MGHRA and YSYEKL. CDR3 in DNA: TGCGCCAGCAGCCAAGGGGGGGGAGCCGATGAGCAGTTCTTC. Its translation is CASSQGGGADEQFF.

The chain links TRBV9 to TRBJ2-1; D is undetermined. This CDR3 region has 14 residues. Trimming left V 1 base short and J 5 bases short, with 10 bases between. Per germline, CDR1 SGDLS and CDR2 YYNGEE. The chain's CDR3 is CASSVSPANNEQFF. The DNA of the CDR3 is TGTGCCAGCAGCGTAAGCCCCGCAAACAATGAGCAGTTCTTC. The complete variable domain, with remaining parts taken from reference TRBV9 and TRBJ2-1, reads DSGVTQTPKHLITATGQRVTLRCSPRSGDLSVYWYQQSLDQGLQFLIQYYNGEERAKGNILERFSAQQFPDLHSELNLSSLELGDSALYFCASSVSPANNEQFFGPGTRLTVL.

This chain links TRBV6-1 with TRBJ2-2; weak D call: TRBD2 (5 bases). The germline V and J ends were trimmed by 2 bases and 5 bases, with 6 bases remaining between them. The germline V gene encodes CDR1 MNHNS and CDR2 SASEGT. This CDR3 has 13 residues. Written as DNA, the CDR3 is TGTGCCAGCAGTGAAAGGGAGACCGGGGAGCTGTTTTTT. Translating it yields CASSERETGELFF.

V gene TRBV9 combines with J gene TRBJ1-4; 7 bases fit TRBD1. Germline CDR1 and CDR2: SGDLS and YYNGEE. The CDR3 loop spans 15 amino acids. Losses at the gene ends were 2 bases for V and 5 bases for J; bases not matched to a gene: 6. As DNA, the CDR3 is TGTGCCAGCAGCGTGCTGACAGGGAAGAATGAAAAACTGTTTTTT. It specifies CASSVLTGKNEKLFF.

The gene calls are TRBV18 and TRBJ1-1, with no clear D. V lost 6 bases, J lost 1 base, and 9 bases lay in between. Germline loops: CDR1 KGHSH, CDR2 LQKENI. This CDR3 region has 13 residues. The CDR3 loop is CASSDLQNTEAFF. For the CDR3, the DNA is TGTGCCAGCTCCGACCTACAGAACACTGAAGCTTTCTTT.

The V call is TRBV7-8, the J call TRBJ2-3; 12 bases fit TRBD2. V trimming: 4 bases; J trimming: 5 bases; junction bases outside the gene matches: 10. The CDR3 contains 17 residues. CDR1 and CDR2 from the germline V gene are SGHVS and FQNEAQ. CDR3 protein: CASSSRLAGAEGDTQYF. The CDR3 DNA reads TGTGCCAGCAGCTCCAGACTAGCGGGGGCCGAGGGAGATACGCAGTATTTT.

CDR3 DNA: TGCAGTGCGGGACTGATCTATGGCTACACCTTC. This encodes CSAGLIYGYTF. The V and J genes are TRBV20-1 and TRBJ1-2, with a possible D match to TRBD1 (5 bases). The ends were cut back, 6 bases at V and 4 bases at J, with 9 bases in the middle. CDR3 length equals 11 residues. Germline lookup yields CDR1 DFQATT and CDR2 SNEGSKA (reference sequence).

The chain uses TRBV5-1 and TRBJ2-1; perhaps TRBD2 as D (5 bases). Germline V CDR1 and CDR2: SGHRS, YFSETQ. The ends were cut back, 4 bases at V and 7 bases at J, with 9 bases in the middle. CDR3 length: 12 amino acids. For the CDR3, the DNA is TGCGCCAGCAGCCTACTAGAGAATGAGCAGTTCTTC. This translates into CASSLLENEQFF. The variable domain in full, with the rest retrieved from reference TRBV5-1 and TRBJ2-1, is KAGVTQTPRYLIKTRGQQVTLSCSPISGHRSVSWYQQTPGQGLQFLFEYFSETQRNKGNFPGRFSGRQFSNSRSEMNVSTLELGDSALYLCASSLLENEQFFGPGTRLTVL.

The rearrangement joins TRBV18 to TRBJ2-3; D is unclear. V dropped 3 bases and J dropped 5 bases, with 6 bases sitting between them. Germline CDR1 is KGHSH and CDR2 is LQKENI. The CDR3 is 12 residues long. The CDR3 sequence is CASSPDVDTQYF. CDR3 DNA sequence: TGTGCCAGCTCACCGGACGTAGATACGCAGTATTTT.

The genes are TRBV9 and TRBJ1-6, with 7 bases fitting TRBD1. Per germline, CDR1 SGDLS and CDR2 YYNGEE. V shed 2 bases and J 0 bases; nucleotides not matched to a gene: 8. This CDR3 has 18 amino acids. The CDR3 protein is CASSVEGDRSSYNSPLHF. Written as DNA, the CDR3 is TGTGCCAGCAGCGTCGAGGGGGACAGAAGCTCCTATAATTCACCCCTCCACTTT.